This T cell receptor beta chain was sequenced during a study of Graves' ophthalmopathy and Graves' hyperthyroidism. Regarding the study as a whole: In blood, most expanded thyroid clonotypes above 0.001 frequency were also detected.

Trimming shortened V by 6 bases and J by 4 bases, and 18 bases separated the two germline ends. The CDR3 totals 15 residues. RNA transcripts yielded amplified TCR beta CDR3 regions. The first round was an RT-PCR with HTBI primers, and the second round was a multiplex PCR. One entry per CDR3 protein results from TCRdb running MiXCR on the multiplex PCR reads. The sample gives about 620,000 distinct CDR3 sequences, 20% to 25% of which show up once; around 6.5% is in the top ten. This clonotype came up many times. The target antigen is unknown. No donor had other autoimmune disease, uncontrolled infection, pregnancy or lactation.

Input material: peripheral blood. The V gene is TRBV12-3 or TRBV12-4, the J gene TRBJ1-1, with TRBD1 as a possible D gene (5 bases). This TCR came from a woman aged 18-29 years with stable Graves' hyperthyroidism. Some clones in this sample may be carry-over from other donors' samples. In DNA form, the CDR3 reads TGTGCCAGCAGGGGACTGAGGGATGGGCGCACTGAAGCTTTCTTT. Its protein is CASRGLRDGRTEAFF.